One and the same sample provided the 16 T cell receptor beta chains below, sequenced in a study of blood T cell repertoires in COVID-19 (dated by TCRdb to 2018 to 2021). Receptor amplification or capture employed the immunoSEQ multiplex PCR assay. The source is immuneACCESS, and TCRdb retained only in-frame sequences with V and J called. Part of the clones is not carried over; for the studies checked, unresolved V genes explain less than half of this, and the remainder is unexplained. The sample records 200,000 to 300,000 clones, over 80% of which are singletons. 1.5% of the sample lies in the top ten. Sequencing was performed on peripheral blood. These receptors were taken from a middle-aged woman who had recovered from COVID-19.

CDR3 DNA: TGCGCCAGCAGCGTACGACAGGGCCACCGGGGTGAGCAGTTCTTC. Encoded protein: CASSVRQGHRGEQFF. J is TRBJ2-1 and V is TRBV5-1; TRBD1 aligns across 7 bases. Germline V gives CDR1 SGHRS, CDR2 YFSETQ. The V and J ends lost 4 bases and 9 bases, in that order; junction bases with no gene match: 13. The length of the CDR3 is 15 residues.

On this clone: Other DNA sequences in the same sample also yield this CDR3. The CDR3, as DNA: TGTGCCAGCAGCTTAGGGCAGGGTCGGGAAAAACTGTTTTTT. This sequence encodes CASSLGQGREKLFF. This chain uses TRBV7-9 with TRBJ1-4; weak D call: TRBD1 (5 bases). V dropped 1 base and J dropped 8 bases, with 11 bases sitting between them. CDR1 and CDR2 (germline): SEHNR, FQNEAQ (reference sequence). CDR3 size: 14 residues.

This clone has only one observation. This sequence joins TRBV6-5 and TRBJ1-5, with D possibly matching TRBD1 (5 bases). This CDR3 has 15 amino acids. Deletions cut 0 bases from V and 4 bases from J, with 10 bases between. Germline values: CDR1 MNHEY, CDR2 SVGAGI. The CDR3 DNA reads TGTGCCAGCAGTTACTCGGTGAAGGGGAATCAGCCCCAGCATTTT. Its translation: CASSYSVKGNQPQHF.

This clone was observed a few times. V usage is TRBV2 and J usage is TRBJ2-1; D uncertain. V lost 9 bases and J lost 4, with 13 bases in between. This CDR3 region has 13 residues. Germline CDR1 and CDR2: SNHLY and FYNNEI. The CDR3 DNA reads TGTGCCAGTTGCCTGACACCTTACAATGAGCAGTTCTTC. Its protein is CASCLTPYNEQFF.

This chain links TRBV2 with TRBJ1-1; D gene unclear. The germline V and J ends were trimmed by 6 bases and 2 bases, with 10 bases remaining between them. Germline V gene lookup returns CDR1 SNHLY and CDR2 FYNNEI. This CDR3 comprises 13 residues. CDR3 loop: CASRKTPNTEAFF. The CDR3 region has the DNA TGTGCCAGCAGGAAGACACCCAACACTGAAGCTTTCTTT.

This clone came up once. The gene calls are TRBV27 and TRBJ2-7; 8 bases are a match to TRBD1. The CDR3 length is 14 residues. V lost 3 bases and J lost 2; bases outside the gene matches: 3. Germline V gives CDR1 MNHEY, CDR2 SMNVEV (reference sequence). In nucleotides, the CDR3 is TGTGCCAGCAGTTTCGGACAGGGCCCCTACGAGCAGTACTTC. Its protein is CASSFGQGPYEQYF.

This clone was seen only once. The gene calls are TRBV4-1 and TRBJ1-3, with TRBD1 matching over 10 bases. Germline CDR1 and CDR2: MGHRA and YSYEKL. V was clipped by 6 bases and J by 3 bases; unmatched bases: 2. The CDR3 totals 14 residues. CDR3 nucleotides: TGCGCCAGCAGGGGGACAGGGGTTGGAAACACCATATATTTT. Its protein is CASRGTGVGNTIYF.

The chain couples TRBV14 to TRBJ2-2, with D perhaps TRBD2 (5 bases). Germline CDR1 reads SGHDN; CDR2 reads FVKESK. V was shortened by 1 base and J by 3 bases, with 6 bases between the two germline ends. The CDR3 has 14 amino acids. The CDR3 DNA reads TGTGCCAGCAGCCAAGGGAGGTACACCGGGGAGCTGTTTTTT. This codes for CASSQGRYTGELFF. The full variable domain, with the rest looked up from reference TRBV14 and TRBJ2-2, is EAGVTQFPSHSVIEKGQTVTLRCDPISGHDNLYWYRRVMGKEIKFLLHFVKESKQDESGMPNNRFLAERTGGTYSTLKVQPAELEDSGVYFCASSQGRYTGELFFGEGSRLTVL.

V is TRBV30 and J is TRBJ2-2, with 7 bases identical to TRBD1. CDR1 is GTSNPN and CDR2 is SVGIG in the germline V gene (reference sequence). The CDR3 covers 15 residues. V shed 3 bases, J shed 4 bases, and the junction held 8 bases outside the gene matches. The CDR3 sequence is CAWSGTAATTGELFF. CDR3 DNA: TGTGCCTGGAGCGGGACAGCAGCTACCACCGGGGAGCTGTTTTTT.

In this sample, this clone turned up once. The V call is TRBV5-4, the J call TRBJ1-1; 8 bases are shared with TRBD1. CDR1 and CDR2 (germline): SGHNT, YYREEE (reference sequence). V was pared by 3 bases and J by 1 base, with 8 bases of the junction left unmatched. The length of the CDR3 is 16 residues. The CDR3 spells CASSSEGQEPNTEAFF. The CDR3 DNA reads as TGTGCCAGCAGCTCGGAGGGACAGGAACCGAACACTGAAGCTTTCTTT. Based on the CDR3 plus reference TRBV5-4 and TRBJ1-1, the full variable domain is ETGVTQSPTHLIKTRGQQVTLRCSSQSGHNTVSWYQQALGQGPQFIFQYYREEENGRGNFPPRFSGLQFPNYSSELNVNALELDDSALYLCASSSEGQEPNTEAFFGQGTRLTVV.

V and J are TRBV5-4 and TRBJ2-5; maybe TRBD2 (5 bases). With 2 bases removed from V and 4 bases from J, the gap between germline ends came to 9 bases. Germline V gene lookup returns CDR1 SGHNT and CDR2 YYREEE (reference sequence). The length of the CDR3 is 13 residues. CDR3 loop: CASSLTSGETQYF. CDR3 nucleotide sequence: TGTGCCAGCAGCTTAACCAGCGGAGAGACCCAGTACTTC.

This clone has just one count. This sequence joins TRBV28 and TRBJ1-6; possible D gene TRBD1, 5 bases. This CDR3 region has 15 residues. With 5 bases removed from V and 14 bases from J, the gap between germline ends came to 22 bases. CDR1 MDHEN and CDR2 SYDVKM come from the germline V gene. The CDR3 DNA follows: TGTGCCAGCAGTCCGAACCGGTGGGGACTGACCACCCTCCACTTT. Its protein is CASSPNRWGLTTLHF.

The V gene is TRBV18, the J gene TRBJ1-1; D remains unclear. The CDR3 is 15 amino acids. Trimming cost V 0 bases and J 3 bases, with 11 bases left between them. Germline CDR1 and CDR2: KGHSH and LQKENI. This CDR3 reads CASSPPAGGDTEAFF. The CDR3 nucleotides read TGTGCCAGCTCACCACCGGCGGGCGGGGACACTGAAGCTTTCTTT.

The chain joins TRBV4-1 to TRBJ1-5; D may be TRBD1 (6 bases). This CDR3 region has 17 residues. Trimming cost V 2 bases and J 0 bases, with 14 bases left between them. Germline-derived CDR1 and CDR2 are MGHRA and YSYEKL. The CDR3 DNA is TGCGCCAGCAGCCAAAGGTTGGCCAGGGGTAGCAATCAGCCCCAGCATTTT. This translates into CASSQRLARGSNQPQHF.

This rearrangement joins TRBV5-1 to TRBJ1-4; D is uncertain. Per germline, CDR1 SGHRS and CDR2 YFSETQ. The ends were cut back, 1 base at V and 0 bases at J, with 7 bases in the middle. The CDR3 has 15 amino acids. CDR3 sequence: CASSLTAATNEKLFF. CDR3 DNA: TGCGCCAGCAGCTTGACAGCTGCAACTAATGAAAAACTGTTTTTT.

V usage is TRBV7-3 and J usage is TRBJ2-7; D is unresolved. Trimming stripped 1 base from V and 0 bases from J, with 10 bases between. CDR3 length equals 15 residues. Per the germline V gene, CDR1 is SGHTA and CDR2 is FQGTGA. In DNA, the CDR3 is TGTGCCAGCAGCTTAAGTGGCGGATCCTCCTACGAGCAGTACTTC. Translation gives CASSLSGGSSYEQYF.